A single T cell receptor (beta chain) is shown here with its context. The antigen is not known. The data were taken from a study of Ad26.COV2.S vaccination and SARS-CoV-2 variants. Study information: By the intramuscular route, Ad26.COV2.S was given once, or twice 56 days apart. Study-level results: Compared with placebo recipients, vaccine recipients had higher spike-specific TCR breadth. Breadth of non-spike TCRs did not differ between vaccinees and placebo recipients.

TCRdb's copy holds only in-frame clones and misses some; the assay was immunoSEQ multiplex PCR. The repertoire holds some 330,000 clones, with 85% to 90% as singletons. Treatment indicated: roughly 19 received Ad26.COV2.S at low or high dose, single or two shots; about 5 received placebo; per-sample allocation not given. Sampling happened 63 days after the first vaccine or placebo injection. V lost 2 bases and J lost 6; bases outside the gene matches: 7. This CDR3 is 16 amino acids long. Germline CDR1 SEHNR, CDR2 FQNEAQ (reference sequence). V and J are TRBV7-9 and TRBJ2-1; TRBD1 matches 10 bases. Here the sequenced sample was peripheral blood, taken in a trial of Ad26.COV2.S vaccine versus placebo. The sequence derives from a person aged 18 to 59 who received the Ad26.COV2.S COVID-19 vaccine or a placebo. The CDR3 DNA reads TGTGCCAGCAGCTTAAAATTGGGGACAGGGGTCAATGAGCAGTTCTTC. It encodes CASSLKLGTGVNEQFF.